The clone carrying this T cell receptor (beta chain) showed up just a few times. Its antigen remains unidentified. Data came from immunoSEQ multiplex PCR; TCRdb stores just in-frame clones and leaves some out. Among approximately 800 clones listed, approximately 24% were seen once. Neighbouring lung, lacking atypia, was collected no less than 2 cm away from the tumor margin. The data derive from a study of T cells in localized non-small cell lung cancer. Germline values: CDR1 MNHGY, CDR2 SAAAGT. V was clipped by 6 bases and J by 4 bases; unmatched bases: 10. The CDR3 extends over 17 amino acids. Study-level results: Adjacent lung had a median about 60 of the 100 largest tumor clones. Patients showing higher blood T cell density tended to see longer overall survival. Uninvolved neighboring lung showed the greatest T cell clonality, exceeding tumor.

Sequencing was performed on normal lung tissue next to the tumor, taken before any cancer treatment. This clonotype originated in a male donor older than 55 with stage I lung adenocarcinoma. The chain links TRBV6-8 to TRBJ2-2; 11 bases line up with TRBD1. The CDR3 reads CASSPWTGGDSTGELFF. Written as DNA, the CDR3 is TGTGCCAGCAGCCCCTGGACAGGGGGCGATTCCACCGGGGAGCTGTTTTTT.